This T cell receptor (beta chain) was documented in a study of neurological immune-mediated disorders. General study points: Expanded clones shared no identical CDR3 amino acid sequences across subjects, which suggested private TCR-beta repertoires in all groups.

This clonotype occurred many times. Its antigen is not identified. The cDNA was synthesized by 5'RACE incorporating 10-nucleotide random UMIs. In each sequencing run, over 180 million TCR-beta sequences were generated from 15-18 subjects. Each CDR3 protein gets one entry after TCRdb re-called the 5' RACE reads with MiXCR. The table has around 56,000 distinct CDR3 sequences, around 24% seen once. Time point specified: technical triplicate 2. Germline V CDR1 and CDR2: LGHNA, YNFKEQ. Unmatched junction bases numbered 5, after V lost 5 bases and J lost 8 bases. The CDR3 contains 13 residues. This sequence originates from a man in his sixties with HTLV-1-associated myelopathy (HAM/TSP). This chain joins TRBV4-2 and TRBJ2-1; TRBD2 matches 8 bases. Sequencing input: PBMCs. The chain's CDR3 is CASSARGGDEQFF. CDR3 sequence (DNA): TGTGCCAGCAGCGCCCGGGGGGGGGATGAGCAGTTCTTC.